One and the same sample provided the 9 T cell receptor beta chains below, sequenced in a study of T cells in women clearing cervical HPV infection. This table comes from immunoSEQ multiplex PCR, and its TCRdb copy is limited to in-frame clones, with some not included. Its table lists more than 30,000 clones. Material for sequencing was blood buffy coat. The receptors here all came from a woman aged 18 to 75 with a cervical HPV16 infection that either progressed to CIN3+ or cleared (not recorded which).

Of note for this clone: The read ends 3 residues shy of where the CDR3 ends; the end is completed using the germline J gene. The chain couples TRBV4-1 to TRBJ1-2, with D uncertain. Germline CDR1 reads MGHRA; CDR2 reads YSYEKL. The CDR3 is 15 residues long. V dropped 1 base and J dropped 2 bases, with 11 bases sitting between them. The CDR3 region is CASSQAGRQNYGYTF. CDR3 DNA (partial): TGCGCCAGCAGCCAAGCCGGCAGGCAGAACTATGGC.

Turning to this clone: The read ends 3 residues before the CDR3 terminus; that terminus is restored from the germline J gene. This chain joins TRBV18 and TRBJ2-1; 9 nucleotides line up with TRBD2. The CDR3 covers 19 residues. The V segment lost 1 base and the J segment 2 bases; nucleotides outside the gene matches: 12. Germline CDR1 KGHSH, CDR2 LQKENI. This CDR3 is CASSPRGLVAGDPYNEQFF. The DNA read from the CDR3 is TGTGCCAGCTCACCACGCGGGTTAGTAGCGGGAGATCCCTACAATGAG. The full variable domain, completed using reference TRBV18 and TRBJ2-1, is NAGVMQNPRHLVRRRGQEARLRCSPMKGHSHVYWYRQLPEEGLKFMVYLQKENIIDESGMPKERFSAEFPKEGPSILRIQQVVRGDSAAYFCASSPRGLVAGDPYNEQFFGPGTRLTVL.

Note on this clone: Read sequence stops 3 residues before the CDR3 end, and the germline J gene provides the missing end. The rearrangement links TRBV18 to TRBJ2-1; 8 nucleotides align to TRBD1. With V trimmed by 3 bases and J by 7 bases, 5 bases remained unmatched. This CDR3 comprises 14 residues. Germline CDR1 and CDR2: KGHSH and LQKENI. The CDR3 DNA, read in part, is TGTGCCAGCTCACCCGGGACAGGACGGAATGAG. This gives the protein CASSPGTGRNE. The full-length CDR3 reads as CASSPGTGRNEQFF.

To note about this clone: The read finishes 3 residues shy of the CDR3 end, and the germline J gene is used to complete it. J is TRBJ2-2 and V is TRBV28, with 9 bases lining up with TRBD2. The CDR3 totals 19 residues. Per the germline V gene, CDR1 is MDHEN and CDR2 is SYDVKM. The V gene end was trimmed by 5 bases and the J gene end by 3 bases; junction bases not matched to a gene: 16. This CDR3 is CASSASLGVAGEYTGELFF. The part of the CDR3 DNA that was read is TGTGCCAGCAGTGCGTCTCTCGGTGTAGCGGGGGAGTACACCGGGGAG.

About this clone: Coverage ceases 3 residues before the CDR3 finishes, and the germline J gene fills in the end. The chain has TRBV7-2 and TRBJ1-1; D possibly corresponds to TRBD1 (6 bases). The CDR3 is 14 residues long. Germline-derived CDR1 and CDR2 are SGHTA and FQGNSA. CDR3 amino acids: CASSSQQGVREAFF. The part of the CDR3 DNA that was read is TGTGCCAGCAGCTCCCAACAGGGAGTGAGGGAA.

Concerning this clone itself: The missing CDR3 end, 3 residues past where the read stops, is filled in from the germline J gene. V and J are TRBV2 and TRBJ2-7; D perhaps matches TRBD1 (6 bases). The CDR3 runs 13 residues. V lost 8 bases and J 1 base, leaving 12 bases between the germline ends. Germline assignment: CDR1 SNHLY and CDR2 FYNNEI. The sequenced part of the CDR3 DNA is TGTGCCAGCGGGGGCGAGGCGTCCTACGAG. Amino acid sequence: CASGGEASYE. The CDR3 in full is CASGGEASYEQYF.

A word on this clone: The missing CDR3 end, 3 residues past where the read stops, is filled in from the germline J gene. This chain joins TRBV18 and TRBJ1-1, with unresolved D. This CDR3 has 12 amino acids. Trimming stripped 3 bases from V and 3 bases from J, with 5 bases between. The germline V gene has CDR1 KGHSH and CDR2 LQKENI. CDR3 sequence: CASSPRDTEAFF. The CDR3 bases that were read are TGTGCCAGCTCACCGAGGGACACTGAA.

On this clone itself: The read comes to an end 3 residues before the CDR3 does, leaving the germline J gene to fill in the end. The chain carries TRBV10-3 and TRBJ2-3; D is undetermined. V was pared by 3 bases and J by 6 bases, with 7 bases between. The CDR3 runs to 12 residues. Germline-derived CDR1 and CDR2 are ENHRY and SYGVKD. CDR3 in amino acids: CAISDWADTQYF. The sequenced part of the CDR3 DNA is TGTGCCATCAGTGATTGGGCGGATACG.

Notes on this clone: The CDR3 end is not reached by the read, which stops 3 residues before it; the germline J gene fills it in. The chain links TRBV4-1 to TRBJ2-3; TRBD2 matches at 8 bases. Germline V gene sequence: CDR1 MGHRA, CDR2 YSYEKL. The CDR3 covers 17 residues. J gave up 6 bases and V 2 bases, and 13 bases lay outside the gene matches. The chain's CDR3 is CASSQPILAGLMDTQYF. CDR3 DNA (partial): TGCGCCAGCAGCCAACCGATTCTAGCGGGTCTTATGGATACG.